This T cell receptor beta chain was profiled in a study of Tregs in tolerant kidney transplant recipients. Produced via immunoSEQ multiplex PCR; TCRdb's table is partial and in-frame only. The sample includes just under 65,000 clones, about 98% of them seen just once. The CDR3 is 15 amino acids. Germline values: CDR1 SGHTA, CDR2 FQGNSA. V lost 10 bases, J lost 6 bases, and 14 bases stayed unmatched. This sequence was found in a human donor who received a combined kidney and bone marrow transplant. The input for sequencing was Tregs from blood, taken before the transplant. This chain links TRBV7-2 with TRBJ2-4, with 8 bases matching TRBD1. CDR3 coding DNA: TGTGCCACCGGACAGGGCGACACCCGACCAAACATTCAGTACTTC. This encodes CATGQGDTRPNIQYF.